The clone carrying this TCR beta chain was seen a few times. The antigen is unknown. Isolated RNA was reverse transcribed in full, so expressed TCRB transcripts were sequenced. Data came from immunoSEQ multiplex PCR; TCRdb stores just in-frame clones and leaves some out. The table shows a few hundred thousand clones, with 16% occurring only once. The sample belongs to a study of beta chain features in type 1 diabetes. Germline loops: CDR1 SQVTM, CDR2 ANQGSEA. Trimming took 0 bases from V and 3 from J, leaving 2 bases between them. The CDR3 covers 12 residues. General study points: In patients and controls equally, PCR might favor templates that are shorter. Type 1 diabetes patients had moderately but significantly shorter TCRB CDR3s in all four CD4+ subsets. Any role of HLA type in TCRB rearrangement remained unresolved here.

The TCR was taken from a man younger than 45 with type 1 diabetes. The material sequenced was naive CD4+ T cells from blood. This rearrangement joins TRBV29-1 to TRBJ1-4; D remains ambiguous. The CDR3 bases are TGCAGCGTTGAAGAGTCTAATGAAAAACTGTTTTTT. Its protein is CSVEESNEKLFF.